This T cell receptor beta chain was recovered during a study of blood T cells in healthy people across ages. Overall study: The template switching approach captured approximately one barcoded beta molecule for every two T cells.

A second 7 to 11 cycle PCR used barcoded and J-beta primers. A template-switch adaptor that had 12 random nucleotides put a tag on each cDNA molecule. One entry per CDR3 protein results from TCRdb running MiXCR on the 5' RACE reads. The repertoire has 630,000 or so distinct CDR3 sequences, about 30% of them found once; the top ten carry around 14%. Trimming removed 6 bases from V and 6 bases from J; junction bases left unmatched: 5. CDR1 is DFQATT and CDR2 is SNEGSKA in the germline V gene (reference sequence). The CDR3 has 12 residues. This clonotype was seen repeatedly, ten times or more. The antigen remains undetermined. Study-wide results and limits: Age showed a roughly linear inverse relationship with TCR beta diversity per million T cells.

Specimen: blood. The V and J genes are TRBV20-1 and TRBJ1-5; 7 nucleotides align to TRBD1. This clonotype was sampled from a woman of 80 years or more in good health. The CDR3 reads CSARQGGQPQHF. The CDR3 nucleotides are TGCAGTGCCAGACAGGGAGGTCAGCCCCAGCATTTT.